This T cell receptor beta chain is drawn from a study of blood T cell repertoires in COVID-19. The wider study: Sources were T cells, B-cell-depleted T cells, or PBMCs; the material itself was cDNA or gDNA.

As handled by the study authors: The assay estimated nucleated cells by amplifying reference gene primers. Profiling relied on immunoSEQ multiplex PCR, and the TCRdb table lists in-frame clones only, not all of them. V and J calls and clone size are those listed in that table; D and trimming were worked out from the DNA. The data contain more than 150,000 clones, approximately 83% of them singletons. This CDR3 contains 15 residues. CDR1 MGHRA and CDR2 YSYEKL come from the germline V gene. Trimming took off 3 bases at V and 8 bases at J, with 17 bases between the two ends. Relative to its sample, this clone is medium-sized.

Sequencing used peripheral blood. The sequence was collected from a man between 65 and 80 years old who had recovered from COVID-19. This chain joins TRBV4-1 and TRBJ2-1; the D gene is possibly TRBD1 (6 bases). In nucleotides, the CDR3 is TGCGCCAGCAGCCACCGAACAGGGTCAAGGGATGAGCAGTTCTTC. Translating it yields CASSHRTGSRDEQFF.